The next 2 T cell receptor beta chains were all read from a single sample in a study of T cell responses to AZD1222 COVID-19 vaccine. The data were produced by immunoSEQ multiplex PCR, yet TCRdb's version contains in-frame clones alone and is incomplete. This sample has 100,000 to 150,000 clones, with about 90% found just once. The material sequenced was peripheral blood, taken 28 days after the second AZD1222 dose. The receptors derive from an adult who received the AZD1222 COVID-19 vaccine.

The count of this clone is one. The V call is TRBV5-1, the J call TRBJ1-3; D is undetermined. The V and J ends lost 3 bases and 1 base respectively, with 8 bases between them. This CDR3 has 14 amino acids. Germline V gives CDR1 SGHRS, CDR2 YFSETQ. This chain's CDR3 is CASSSDPSGNTIYF. The CDR3 DNA reads as TGCGCCAGCAGCTCTGACCCGTCTGGAAACACCATATATTTT.

This chain links TRBV29-1 with TRBJ1-2; D not resolved. This CDR3 spans 12 amino acids. Germline V lookup: CDR1 SQVTM, CDR2 ANQGSEA. V was pared by 7 bases and J by 2 bases, with 11 bases between. CDR3: CSADGPNYGYTF. The DNA of the CDR3 is TGCAGCGCCGACGGACCGAACTATGGCTACACCTTC.